This entry lists 25 T cell receptor beta chains sequenced from one sample in a study of radiation and T cells in renal cell carcinoma. Time point reported: blood 2 weeks post-SBRT. Treatment reported: 15 Gy SBRT to primary tumor, nephrectomy 4 weeks later. The assay was immunoSEQ multiplex PCR, and TCRdb's table has in-frame clones only and misses some. The table shows about 130,000 clones, with roughly four fifths occurring only once. Sequenced material: blood, taken from a patient whose treatment included radiotherapy and nephrectomy. These receptors were obtained from a man aged 45 to 65 with renal cell carcinoma.

The CDR3 DNA follows: TGTGCCAGCAGCTTAGGTCGGTGGGGAGATACGCAGTATTTT. Its translation: CASSLGRWGDTQYF. This chain uses TRBV11-3 with TRBJ2-3; D is uncertain. Germline-derived CDR1 and CDR2 are SGHNT and YENEEA. V was pared by 1 base and J by 5 bases, with 10 bases between. This CDR3 spans 14 amino acids.

The V gene is TRBV27, the J gene TRBJ2-3, with 8 positions matching TRBD1. Trimming at V came to 6 bases and at J to 3 bases, leaving 5 bases not matched to a gene. CDR3 length: 14 residues. Germline lookup yields CDR1 MNHEY and CDR2 SMNVEV (reference sequence). The CDR3 loop reads CASSPDRVTDTQYF. The DNA of the CDR3 is TGTGCCAGCAGCCCGGACAGGGTGACAGATACGCAGTATTTT.

As DNA, the CDR3 is TGTGCCAGCAGCAAAGGACAGGGGTTCAACGAGCAGTACTTC. It codes for CASSKGQGFNEQYF. The genes are TRBV11-3 and TRBJ2-7, with TRBD1 identical over 9 bases. The CDR3 contains 14 residues. V shed 5 bases and J 5 bases; nucleotides not matched to a gene: 7. Germline assignment: CDR1 SGHNT and CDR2 YENEEA.

The CDR3 sequence: CASSSPDVQETQYF. CDR3 nucleotides: TGTGCCAGCAGTTCCCCAGACGTCCAAGAGACCCAGTACTTC. V is TRBV28 and J is TRBJ2-5; D is ambiguous. V was clipped by 4 bases and J by 1 base, with 10 bases between them. This CDR3 region has 14 residues. The germline V gene encodes CDR1 MDHEN and CDR2 SYDVKM.

The rearrangement joins TRBV11-2 to TRBJ1-5, with D possibly matching TRBD1 (6 bases). The CDR3 is made up of 15 amino acids. Germline V gene lookup returns CDR1 SGHAT and CDR2 FQNNGV. V was cut by 4 bases and J by 0 bases, with 10 bases left in between. The CDR3 DNA reads as TGTGCCAGCAGCTACACAGGGAATAGCAATCAGCCCCAGCATTTT. Protein: CASSYTGNSNQPQHF.

The V and J genes are TRBV5-8 and TRBJ2-1; 9 positions match TRBD1. V dropped 3 bases and J dropped 7; count of bases not matched to a gene: 17. This CDR3 has 18 amino acids. Germline V lookup: CDR1 SGHTS, CDR2 YDEGEE. The CDR3 sequence is CASSSILTVTGGHNEQFF. In DNA, the CDR3 is TGTGCCAGCAGCTCGATCCTCACCGTAACAGGGGGCCATAATGAGCAGTTCTTC. The variable domain in full, with the rest retrieved from reference TRBV5-8 and TRBJ2-1, is EAGVTQSPTHLIKTRGQQATLRCSPISGHTSVYWYQQALGLGLQFLLWYDEGEERNRGNFPPRFSGRQFPNYSSELNVNALELEDSALYLCASSSILTVTGGHNEQFFGPGTRLTVL.

The J gene is TRBJ2-3, the V gene TRBV4-2, with TRBD1 identical over 7 bases. The ends lost 0 bases at V and 0 bases at J; junction bases unmatched: 6. Germline loops: CDR1 LGHNA, CDR2 YNFKEQ. This CDR3 has 17 amino acids. The CDR3 bases are TGTGCCAGCAGCCAAGACCGGGACAGTGAAAGCACAGATACGCAGTATTTT. Its protein product is CASSQDRDSESTDTQYF.

This rearrangement joins TRBV2 to TRBJ2-5, with 10 positions matching TRBD2. The V gene end was trimmed by 7 bases and the J gene end by 1 base; junction bases not matched to a gene: 12. CDR1 and CDR2 (germline): SNHLY, FYNNEI. This CDR3 is 17 amino acids long. Here the CDR3 DNA reads TGTGCCAGCACCTTCCCTGGCAGCGGGGGGGCCCAAGAGACCCAGTACTTC. Its translation: CASTFPGSGGAQETQYF. The full variable domain, rest sourced from reference TRBV2 and TRBJ2-5, is EPEVTQTPSHQVTQMGQEVILRCVPISNHLYFYWYRQILGQKVEFLVSFYNNEISEKSEIFDDQFSVERPDGSNFTLKIRSTKLEDSAMYFCASTFPGSGGAQETQYFGPGTRLLVL.

In its sample, this clone was seen once. The CDR3: CASSFTSGSYNEQFF. The CDR3 region has the DNA TGTGCCAGCAGCTTCACTAGCGGATCCTACAATGAGCAGTTCTTC. V gene TRBV9 combines with J gene TRBJ2-1, with 8 nucleotides matching TRBD2. The germline gives CDR1 SGDLS, CDR2 YYNGEE. CDR3 length: 15 residues. V trimming: 4 bases; J trimming: 1 base; junction bases outside the gene matches: 4.

This clone has a single count. The chain couples TRBV4-2 to TRBJ1-5; maybe TRBD1 (6 bases). CDR1 and CDR2 (germline): LGHNA, YNFKEQ. The length of the CDR3 is 15 residues. V was shortened by 0 bases and J by 5 bases, with 11 bases between the two germline ends. CDR3 coding DNA: TGTGCCAGCAGCCAAGATTGGGGGCTCGATCAGCCCCAGCATTTT. It is translated as CASSQDWGLDQPQHF.

The V and J genes are TRBV6-1 and TRBJ1-5; 8 positions match TRBD1. Germline loops: CDR1 MNHNS, CDR2 SASEGT. CDR3 length: 15 residues. The V segment lost 4 bases and the J segment 6 bases; nucleotides outside the gene matches: 8. CDR3 sequence (DNA): TGTGCCAGCAGTGCTACAGGGGGAGGCGGTCAGCCCCAGCATTTT. Residues: CASSATGGGGQPQHF.

This chain joins TRBV27 and TRBJ2-7, with a possible D match to TRBD1 (6 bases). The CDR3 loop spans 18 amino acids. Trimming cost V 6 bases and J 3 bases, with 27 bases left between them. The germline V gene encodes CDR1 MNHEY and CDR2 SMNVEV (reference sequence). CDR3 loop: CASSPPDGGVSGDYEQYF. The CDR3 coding sequence is TGTGCCAGCAGCCCGCCCGATGGGGGCGTAAGTGGGGACTACGAGCAGTACTTC.

This clone turned up a few times. This chain joins TRBV10-3 and TRBJ1-2; no clear D. Germline V gene lookup returns CDR1 ENHRY and CDR2 SYGVKD. This CDR3 contains 12 residues. The V end lost 7 bases, the J end lost 11 bases, and 17 bases lay between the germline ends. CDR3 sequence: CAINPHGQDYTF. The CDR3 DNA is TGTGCCATCAACCCTCATGGGCAGGATTACACCTTC.

The CDR3 DNA reads TGTGCCAGCAGTAGAGAATCGGGGGCGGGAAACATTCAGTACTTC. This translates into CASSRESGAGNIQYF. V gene TRBV6-5 combines with J gene TRBJ2-4, with D possibly being TRBD1 or TRBD2 (6 bases each). V lost 5 bases, J lost 6 bases, and 17 bases lay in between. CDR3 length: 15 residues. The V gene's germline CDR1 is MNHEY and CDR2 SVGAGI.

Turning to this clone: This same CDR3 is encoded by further DNA sequences in the sample. The chain combines TRBV9 with TRBJ1-2; D is unresolved. Germline V gene lookup returns CDR1 SGDLS and CDR2 YYNGEE. Between the trimmed V and J ends, which lost 0 bases and 1 base, there was a span of 10 bases. The CDR3 is made up of 15 amino acids. The CDR3 region has the DNA TGTGCCAGCAGCGTAGGAGGGTTGCTTAACTATGGCTACACCTTC. It specifies CASSVGGLLNYGYTF.

A few counts support this clone. The chain joins TRBV7-3 to TRBJ1-6; maybe TRBD1 (5 bases). V gave up 5 bases and J gave up 5 bases, with 13 bases separating them. The CDR3 runs 15 residues. Germline V gene data show CDR1 as SGHTA and CDR2 as FQGTGA. The CDR3 spells CASSQSGTHNSPLHF. The CDR3 DNA reads as TGTGCCAGCAGCCAATCCGGGACCCATAATTCACCCCTCCACTTT.

The chain joins TRBV5-1 to TRBJ1-3; no firm D call. V lost 0 bases, J lost 4 bases, and 14 bases lay in between. The CDR3 length is 16 residues. Per germline, CDR1 SGHRS and CDR2 YFSETQ. Here the CDR3 reads CASSLGTSGVGNTIYF. Here the CDR3 DNA reads TGCGCCAGCAGCTTGGGTACCAGTGGGGTAGGAAACACCATATATTTT.

The rearrangement uses TRBV30 and TRBJ2-3; TRBD1 aligns across 9 bases. CDR1 and CDR2 (germline): GTSNPN, SVGIG (reference sequence). The ends lost 5 bases at V and 0 bases at J; junction bases unmatched: 3. This CDR3 is 14 amino acids long. The CDR3 reads CAWGTGFSTDTQYF. CDR3 bases: TGTGCCTGGGGGACAGGGTTTAGCACAGATACGCAGTATTTT.

This clone was counted a few times. The chain recombines TRBV2 with TRBJ1-6, with D unresolved. Germline V gives CDR1 SNHLY, CDR2 FYNNEI. The CDR3 is 14 amino acids. The V gene lost 5 bases and the J gene lost 3 bases, with 8 bases spanning the gap. CDR3 sequence reads: CASSQEIYNSPLHF. In DNA, the CDR3 is TGTGCCAGCAGTCAGGAAATCTATAATTCACCCCTCCACTTT.

The chain links TRBV28 to TRBJ1-5; tentatively, D is TRBD1 (5 bases). Germline CDR1 reads MDHEN; CDR2 reads SYDVKM. V gave up 2 bases and J gave up 9 bases, with 14 bases separating them. CDR3 length equals 14 residues. CDR3 loop: CASSLRGPRGPQHF. CDR3 DNA sequence: TGTGCCAGCAGTTTAAGGGGCCCGCGAGGGCCCCAGCATTTT.

Comment on this clone: A read error likely explains this, since a far larger clone differs by one base. The chain recombines TRBV7-9 with TRBJ2-2, with D perhaps matching TRBD2 (5 bases). In germline, CDR1 is SEHNR, CDR2 FQNEAQ (reference sequence). The V gene lost 1 base and the J gene lost 5 bases, with 5 bases spanning the gap. The CDR3 spans 13 residues. The CDR3 region has the DNA TGTGCCAGCAGCTTAGGCGGGACCGGGGAGCTGTTTTTT. This sequence encodes CASSLGGTGELFF. The full variable domain, with the rest looked up from reference TRBV7-9 and TRBJ2-2, is DTGVSQNPRHKITKRGQNVTFRCDPISEHNRLYWYRQTLGQGPEFLTYFQNEAQLEKSRLLSDRFSAERPKGSFSTLEIQRTEQGDSAMYLCASSLGGTGELFFGEGSRLTVL.

This clone was observed a single time. The J gene is TRBJ1-5, the V gene TRBV6-6, with D possibly TRBD1 on 6 matching bases. The CDR3 extends over 14 amino acids. Germline CDR1 and CDR2: MNHNY and SVGAGI (reference sequence). The V end was cut by 6 bases, the J end by 6 bases, with 15 bases between. This CDR3 is CASSAQGGGQPQHF. The CDR3 DNA reads TGTGCCAGCAGCGCACAGGGTGGGGGTCAGCCCCAGCATTTT.

The CDR3 here is CAISERLADYEQYF. The CDR3 DNA reads TGTGCCATCAGTGAGCGACTAGCGGACTACGAGCAGTACTTC. The V and J genes are TRBV10-3 and TRBJ2-7; TRBD2 matches 9 bases. The CDR3 length is 14 residues. J gave up 3 bases and V 2 bases, and 2 bases lay outside the gene matches. Germline CDR1 and CDR2: ENHRY and SYGVKD.

The chain couples TRBV7-2 to TRBJ2-5; D call uncertain. The CDR3 runs 13 residues. Trimming removed 2 bases from V and 5 bases from J, with 9 bases in between. Germline values: CDR1 SGHTA, CDR2 FQGNSA. The CDR3 DNA reads as TGTGCCAGCAGCTTATTCTATGGGGAGACCCAGTACTTC. Protein: CASSLFYGETQYF.

CDR3 nucleotides: TGTGCCAGCAGTTGGAGGTCTCCGAGACAGGATGGCTACGAGCAGTACTTC. This encodes CASSWRSPRQDGYEQYF. V and J are TRBV27 and TRBJ2-7; D is possibly TRBD1 (6 bases). The CDR3 contains 17 residues. Trimming took 4 bases from V and 3 from J, leaving 22 bases between them. CDR1 and CDR2 from the germline V gene are MNHEY and SMNVEV (reference sequence).